This TCR beta chain was obtained from a study of OX40 agonist ivuxolimab in advanced cancers. The sample holds one count of this clone. Trimming removed 6 bases from V and 6 bases from J, with 16 bases in between. The CDR3 sequence is 14 residues long. CDR1 SNHLY and CDR2 FYNNEI come from the germline V gene. The table came from immunoSEQ multiplex PCR; TCRdb's copy has only in-frame clones and leaves some out. The sample yields some 71,000 clones, more than 80% seen once. The sequenced sample was CD4+ or CD8+ T cells sorted from blood, obtained in a trial of the OX40 agonist ivuxolimab. The V and J genes are TRBV2 and TRBJ2-3; D ambiguous. The TCR comes from an adult with an advanced solid tumor such as melanoma, head and neck, liver or kidney cancer. CDR3 amino acids: CASSPGVEMDTQYF. The CDR3 DNA reads TGTGCCAGCAGCCCTGGGGTGGAGATGGATACGCAGTATTTT.